This TCR beta chain was captured by sequencing in a study of response to subunit inactivated influenza vaccine (dated by TCRdb to the late 2010s). As for the study more broadly: To follow how T cells responded to a trivalent subunit inactivated influenza vaccine, the researchers relied on deep quantitative profiling of the T cell receptor repertoire. The investigation overall reported the following: The authors proposed that each seasonal influenza vaccination may bring in only a limited number of new T cells.

This clonotype was seen a few times. This clone's antigen is unknown. No base qualities exist here, and no much larger clone lies one base off it. The receptor library was made with RT-PCR. The sequencer listed for this sample is Illumina HiSeq 2500. In-frame beta chains were kept once TCRdb had trimmed the public reads at Q25 with fastp and called clones with MiXCR. Rows are unified per CDR3 protein, each entry keeping the most common DNA and genes. This sample gives about 620,000 distinct CDR3 sequences in total; about 12% of them show up just once. The ten largest clonotypes hold 10% of the sample. V is pruned by 4 bases and J by 6 bases, leaving 18 bases of the junction without a gene match. CDR1 and CDR2, looked up from the germline V gene (reference sequence), are DFQATT and SNEGSKA. CDR3 length: 17 amino acids, cysteine to phenylalanine. The entry retains the CDR3 DNA only, 51 bases that are in frame from base 1.

Sequenced here: PBMCs from blood, sampled on the day of vaccination. The sequence was collected from a man aged 45-60 years who received an inactivated influenza vaccine. Donor details come from another sample of the same person, matched by shared clones. The V and J segments used are TRBV20-1 and TRBJ2-4; TRBD1 agrees with 7 junctional bases. The DNA reads TGCAGTGCTAAGGGACAGACCGTAGCCGGCTATCGAAACATTCAGTACTTC. Its amino acids are CSAKGQTVAGYRNIQYF.